The 17 T cell receptor beta chains below come from one sample, sequenced in a study of blood T cell repertoires in COVID-19. The protocol was immunoSEQ multiplex PCR, while the TCRdb copy is restricted to in-frame clones and leaves out a portion. The data show 200,000 to 300,000 clones, roughly 90% seen once. The sequenced material came from PBMCs or T cells enriched from blood (not recorded which). These TCRs come from a woman in her twenties or thirties who had recovered from COVID-19.

This rearrangement joins TRBV7-3 to TRBJ2-1, with D perhaps TRBD2 (5 bases). Per germline, CDR1 SGHTA and CDR2 FQGTGA. The CDR3 has 16 amino acids. V lost 3 bases and J 10 bases, leaving 22 bases between the germline ends. The CDR3 DNA sequence: TGTGCCAGCAGCTTCCGCCTACTAGTTAAGGGTAACGAGCAGTTCTTC. This codes for CASSFRLLVKGNEQFF.

This clone was found a few times. The CDR3 is CASSFGLGMFEQYF. DNA of the CDR3: TGTGCCAGCAGCTTCGGACTAGGGATGTTCGAGCAGTACTTC. The chain links TRBV7-2 to TRBJ2-7; 7 bases align to TRBD2. Germline trimming cut 3 bases from V and 6 bases from J; bases unmatched to any gene: 8. The germline V gene encodes CDR1 SGHTA and CDR2 FQGNSA. The CDR3 sequence is 14 residues long.

The chain has TRBV9 and TRBJ2-1; TRBD2 matches at 12 bases. Germline CDR1 is SGDLS and CDR2 is YYNGEE. J lost 8 bases, V lost 4 bases, and 16 bases had no gene match. The length of the CDR3 is 18 residues. CDR3: CASSSRTSGNPRSHEQFF. The CDR3 nucleotides are TGTGCCAGCAGCTCCAGGACTAGCGGGAACCCCAGAAGCCATGAGCAGTTCTTC.

The DNA for the CDR3 is TGTGCCAGCAGCTTCCCGGGACAGGGTCTACGACAGTACTTC. This translates into CASSFPGQGLRQYF. The chain couples TRBV7-9 to TRBJ2-7, with 9 bases that match TRBD1. From germline, CDR1 is SEHNR and CDR2 FQNEAQ (reference sequence). V lost 3 bases, J lost 10 bases, and 10 bases stayed unmatched. CDR3 length: 14 residues.

The chain uses TRBV14 and TRBJ2-5, with 7 bases that match TRBD2. V was clipped by 4 bases and J by 5 bases; unmatched bases: 10. CDR3 size: 15 residues. Germline values: CDR1 SGHDN, CDR2 FVKESK. The CDR3 bases are TGTGCCAGCAGCCGCCGGGCGGGGGAGAAGGAGACCCAGTACTTC. Its protein product is CASSRRAGEKETQYF.

This chain uses TRBV30 with TRBJ2-1; TRBD2 might be the D (6 bases). CDR1 is GTSNPN and CDR2 is SVGIG in the germline V gene (reference sequence). The CDR3 is 14 residues long. Trimming pared 5 bases from V and 0 bases from J, leaving 11 bases between. The CDR3 DNA is TGTGCCTGGGGACGGGGGATCTCCTACAATGAGCAGTTCTTC. It specifies CAWGRGISYNEQFF.

This sequence joins TRBV7-2 and TRBJ2-2; D may be TRBD2 (6 bases). The length of the CDR3 is 16 residues. The V gene's germline CDR1 is SGHTA and CDR2 FQGNSA. Trimming took 5 bases from V and 3 from J, leaving 16 bases between them. The CDR3 region has the DNA TGTGCCAGCAGCATAGATGCGGGGTCAGACACCGGGGAGCTGTTTTTT. Amino acid sequence: CASSIDAGSDTGELFF.

Only a few counts were recorded for this clone. The chain has TRBV2 and TRBJ1-4; tentatively, D is TRBD1 (6 bases). The CDR3 has 13 amino acids. CDR1 SNHLY and CDR2 FYNNEI come from the germline V gene. Between the trimmed V and J ends, which lost 8 bases and 6 bases, there was a span of 13 bases. CDR3 nucleotide sequence: TGTGCCAGCTCCCAGGGGCCCTATGAAAAACTGTTTTTT. Translating it yields CASSQGPYEKLFF.

V is TRBV3-1 (or the pseudogene TRBV3-2) and J is TRBJ2-7, with 8 positions matching TRBD2. The CDR3 length is 14 residues. CDR1 is LGHDT and CDR2 is YNNKEL in the germline V gene (reference sequence). Trimming at V came to 2 bases and at J to 5 bases, leaving 5 bases not matched to a gene. CDR3 protein: CASSQSGRTNEQYF. Written as DNA, the CDR3 is TGTGCCAGCAGCCAAAGCGGGAGAACGAACGAGCAGTACTTC.

This chain uses TRBV19 with TRBJ2-1, with a weak D call TRBD2 (6 bases). Per the germline V gene, CDR1 is LNHDA and CDR2 is SQIVND (reference sequence). Trimming stripped 4 bases from V and 2 bases from J, with 15 bases between. There are 16 residues in the CDR3. CDR3 in amino acids: CASSTFWRGTYNEQFF. The CDR3 DNA sequence: TGTGCCAGTAGTACCTTTTGGCGGGGCACCTACAATGAGCAGTTCTTC. Looking up the rest from reference TRBV19 and TRBJ2-1 gives the full variable domain: DGGITQSPKYLFRKEGQNVTLSCEQNLNHDAMYWYRQDPGQGLRLIYYSQIVNDFQKGDIAEGYSVSREKKESFPLTVTSAQKNPTAFYLCASSTFWRGTYNEQFFGPGTRLTVL.

The genes are TRBV6-2 or TRBV6-3 and TRBJ1-1; possible D gene TRBD1, 6 bases. V lost 0 bases and J 5 bases, leaving 22 bases between the germline ends. The CDR3 is 18 amino acids. Looked up from germline, CDR1 is MNHEY and CDR2 is SVGEGT. The CDR3 sequence: CASSYSTVGRGARTEAFF. The CDR3 coding sequence is TGTGCCAGCAGTTACTCGACGGTAGGGAGGGGGGCGCGGACTGAAGCTTTCTTT.

In its sample, this clone was seen a few times. The chain couples TRBV19 to TRBJ1-1; no clear D. CDR3 length: 15 amino acids. V dropped 6 bases and J dropped 1 base, with 15 bases sitting between them. In germline, CDR1 is LNHDA, CDR2 SQIVND (reference sequence). The CDR3 spells CASSPALRGNTEAFF. In nucleotides, the CDR3 is TGTGCCAGTAGCCCAGCGCTTCGGGGGAACACTGAAGCTTTCTTT.

V usage is TRBV19 and J usage is TRBJ1-6; tentatively, D is TRBD1 (6 bases). V was shortened by 6 bases and J by 13 bases, with 13 bases between the two germline ends. Germline V gives CDR1 LNHDA, CDR2 SQIVND (reference sequence). The CDR3 spans 12 residues. The CDR3 DNA follows: TGTGCCAGTAGCCACAGGGAAGCTCCCCTCCACTTT. Protein sequence: CASSHREAPLHF.

The chain has TRBV29-1 and TRBJ2-1; 10 bases map to TRBD2. The germline V gene encodes CDR1 SQVTM and CDR2 ANQGSEA. Losses at the gene ends were 5 bases for V and 3 bases for J; bases not matched to a gene: 28. The CDR3 covers 22 residues. The CDR3 DNA follows: TGCAGCGTTCAACCCACTCTGAGGACTAGCGGAAGGATTCCCCCATACTACAATGAGCAGTTCTTC. This gives the protein CSVQPTLRTSGRIPPYYNEQFF.

This clone was found a few times. This CDR3 reads CASSETREETQYF. The CDR3 nucleotides read TGTGCCAGCAGCGAGACTCGGGAAGAGACCCAGTACTTC. This chain joins TRBV7-2 and TRBJ2-5; no definite D call. This CDR3 has 13 amino acids. Germline V gives CDR1 SGHTA, CDR2 FQGNSA. Trimming removed 5 bases at V and 3 bases at J, with 10 bases between.

This chain uses TRBV7-2 with TRBJ2-2, with 8 bases lining up with TRBD1. Germline V gives CDR1 SGHTA, CDR2 FQGNSA. Trimming removed 0 bases from V and 5 bases from J; junction bases left unmatched: 8. This CDR3 is 17 amino acids long. CDR3 amino acids: CASSLATGETPTGELFF. For the CDR3, the DNA is TGTGCCAGCAGCTTAGCGACAGGGGAAACCCCTACCGGGGAGCTGTTTTTT.

The chain employs TRBV7-2 and TRBJ2-6, with D possibly TRBD2 on 5 matching bases. The CDR3 runs 15 residues. Between the trimmed V and J ends, which lost 8 bases and 2 bases, there was a span of 13 bases. Germline V gives CDR1 SGHTA, CDR2 FQGNSA. The CDR3 here is CASGQDLAGANVLTF. CDR3 nucleotides: TGTGCCAGCGGGCAGGACTTAGCTGGGGCCAACGTCCTGACTTTC.